The source of this TCR beta chain is a study of long-term antiretroviral therapy in people with HIV. The libraries were made with immunoSEQ v3.0 at survey level. Sequencing was performed with immunoSEQ multiplex PCR; in TCRdb, only in-frame clones are kept and a portion is missing. The profile shows about 21,000 clones, 70% to 85% of them singletons. There are 15 residues in the CDR3. Germline V CDR1 and CDR2: SGHAT, FQNNGV. Trimming left V 5 bases short and J 2 bases short, with 14 bases between. This sequence joins TRBV11-2 and TRBJ2-3; TRBD1 or TRBD2 may be the D gene (5 bases each). Sequences were derived from unsorted PBMCs, sampled 0.5 years after starting antiretroviral therapy. This clonotype was obtained from a man aged 18 to 29 with HIV. The CDR3 DNA reads TGTGCCAGCAGCAAGCCCGGGGCCTCCACAGATACGCAGTATTTT. Translating gives CASSKPGASTDTQYF.